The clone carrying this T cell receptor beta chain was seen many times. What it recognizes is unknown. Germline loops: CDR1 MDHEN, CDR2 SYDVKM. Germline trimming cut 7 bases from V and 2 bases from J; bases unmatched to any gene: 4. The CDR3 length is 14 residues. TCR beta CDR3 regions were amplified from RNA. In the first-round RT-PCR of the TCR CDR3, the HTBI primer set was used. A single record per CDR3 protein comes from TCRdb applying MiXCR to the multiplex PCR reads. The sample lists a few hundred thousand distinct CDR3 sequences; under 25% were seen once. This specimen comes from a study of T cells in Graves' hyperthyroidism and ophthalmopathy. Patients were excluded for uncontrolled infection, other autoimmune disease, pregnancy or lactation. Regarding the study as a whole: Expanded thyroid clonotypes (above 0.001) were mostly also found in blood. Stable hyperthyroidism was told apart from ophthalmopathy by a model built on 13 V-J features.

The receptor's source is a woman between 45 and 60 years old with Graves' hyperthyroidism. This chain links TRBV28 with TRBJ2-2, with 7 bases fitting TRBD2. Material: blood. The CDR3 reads CASKRGTNTGELFF. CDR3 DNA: TGTGCCAGCAAGCGGGGAACAAACACCGGGGAGCTGTTTTTT.